This T cell receptor beta chain stems from a study of shared clonotypes between healthy human individuals. V dropped 6 bases and J dropped 0; count of bases not matched to a gene: 9. The CDR3 totals 17 residues. Germline V gives CDR1 MGHRA, CDR2 YSYEKL. Produced via immunoSEQ multiplex PCR; TCRdb's table is partial and in-frame only. The sample holds about 520,000 clones, roughly 80% seen once. This clonotype originated in a woman aged 40 to 50 in good health. Some clones in this sample may be carry-over from other donors' samples. The chain couples TRBV4-1 to TRBJ2-3, with 10 bases that match TRBD2. Material for sequencing was PBMCs. The CDR3 nucleotides are TGCGCCAGCAGTCGCCTTCGGACTAGCGGAAGCACAGATACGCAGTATTTT. This gives the protein CASSRLRTSGSTDTQYF.